Here is one T cell receptor (beta chain) with its context. Its antigen remains unidentified. Blood samples were heparinized, roughly 4.5 to 8.5 ml per donor. Sequencing used immunoSEQ multiplex PCR; TCRdb keeps in-frame clones, though not all of them. The profile covers roughly 34,000 clones, none occurring a single time. The sample belongs to a study of T cell clonality in common variable immunodeficiency. Study-wide findings and caveats: CVID subjects shared fewer TCRbeta clones than healthy controls did. Authors noted CVID clonality's cause needs subpopulation repertoire sequencing. In common variable immunodeficiency, TCR beta chains reportedly carried fewer deletions and N-nucleotide insertions. TCRbeta clonality was increased in CVID versus healthy controls.

Material for sequencing was peripheral blood mononuclear cells. This TCR derives from a human donor with common variable immunodeficiency.

The CDR3 sequence is CAWRLAGDGYEQYF. The part of the CDR3 DNA that was read is TGTGCCTGGAGACTAGCGGGGGATGGCTACGAG. The chain has TRBV30 and TRBJ2-7, with 11 bases identical to TRBD2. The read falls 3 residues short of the CDR3 end, and the missing part is taken from the germline J gene. The V and J ends lost 3 bases and 3 bases, in that order; junction bases with no gene match: 4. Germline loops: CDR1 GTSNPN, CDR2 SVGIG (reference sequence). The CDR3 sequence is 14 residues long.